This TCR beta chain derives from a study of cytomegalovirus exposure and HLA in healthy donors (dated by TCRdb to about 2017). With regard to the full study: In an earlier analysis of some 610 of the donors, about 270 Gb of sequence data and some 120 million unique TCR beta sequences from roughly 200 million T cells were reported. Around 320 gigabases of sequencing data and roughly 90 million unique TCR sequences were included in an early release covering about 700 HLA-typed donors. The genetic ancestry cluster associated with self-reported Caucasian donors included over 80% of the approximately 400 genotyped donors. The study aimed to test whether signatures of past pathogen exposure could be identified by cataloging public T cell receptors. Using immunosequencing, the study profiled T cell repertoires from 500 to 800 subjects and related those repertoires to cytomegalovirus serostatus. A separate validation cohort of approximately 120 different subjects was used in addition to the roughly 670-subject first cohort. The study combined high-throughput TCR immunosequencing, statistical association of individual TCRs with disease status, and machine learning to predict cytomegalovirus infection status. A later analysis re-analyzed previously published TCR beta repertoires from 600 to 850 donors and added high-resolution HLA genotyping to study TCR occurrence patterns. Rather than using new phenotypic data, the later analysis identified candidate immune exposures from TCR beta sequences and from how often those sequences occurred across donors. An earlier analysis of 587 of the donors used high-throughput TCR beta sequencing to judge whether each TCR beta V gene segment behaved as functional or pseudogenic. Donor age, sex, ethnicity and CMV serostatus were collected together with the repertoire data. Genome-wide SNP genotypes for about 55% of the 666 donors were used in a later genetic analysis, which treated that subset as a discovery cohort. Every repertoire in the discovery cohort had been generated on one and the same sequencing platform. Class I and class II HLA loci were covered by the typing at four-digit resolution. Typing coverage differed by locus: A, B, C, DRB1 and DQB1 were typed in roughly 620-640 donors, DQA1 in approximately 520, DPA1 in 600 to 610, and DPB1 in around 490. Several DR-DQ haplotypes were handled as single units for association and clustering, since linkage in the cohort was strong. On average, 235,054 unique TCR beta nucleotide sequences were sequenced per donor among some 420 genotyped donors of the cohort, with roughly 20% of those sequences being non-productive. The study at large found these results: When HLA alleles, especially DR and DQ, strongly co-occurred, TCR associations were difficult to assign to individual alleles. According to a later genetic analysis, donors in an Asian-associated ancestry cluster had fewer N-insertions in productive TCRs than the approximately 630-donor mean. A later analysis found that most CMV-associated TCR beta chains appeared HLA-restricted, with HLA associations seemingly driven largely by CMV exposure. In a later analysis, 16,951 TCR beta sequences were associated with specific HLA alleles at a false discovery rate of 0.05. The classifier was reported to diagnose cytomegalovirus status with high specificity and sensitivity in both the original and validation cohorts. According to the authors, the approach could potentially be generalized to other disease states and immunological phenotypes. Because counts were too low, 15 or so rarely observed V segments, including chromosome 9 orphons, were excluded from the earlier analysis of around 590 of the donors. Some IMGT-functional V segments, including TRBV6-2 and TRBV6-3, could not be told apart with the 87-base-pair reads, so those segments were excluded. A cluster of highly shared sequence variants was judged likely to represent a technical artifact of the sequencing pipeline. A further reported finding was that TCR beta sequences accurately predicted the HLA-A and HLA-B alleles for most subjects in the first cohort. The only immune exposure information available for the cohort was CMV serostatus. In a later analysis, the rate of TCR association differed among HLA loci, with DRB1 alleles having the most associated TCRs and HLA-C alleles having the fewest. A later analysis found that HLA-associated TCR beta chains were more clonally expanded and had lower generation probabilities than equally common non-associated chains. Correlated functional status among segregating V segments might be attributable to linkage disequilibrium, but an unknown experimental factor could not be ruled out. Because HLA typing was missing for some donors at each locus, association tests included only the typed subset. Presence/absence analyses assumed roughly uniform sequencing depth across donors, an assumption that may not hold. In an earlier analysis of fewer than 700 of the donors, most TCR beta V segments appeared in productive rearrangements about 87% or about 30% of the time, broadly matching IMGT annotations. While some public TCRs were present in many individuals, most TCR sequences turned up only very rarely across donors. This cohort had only TCR beta chains sequenced, and the lack of alpha or paired-chain data limited which features could be detected. In the study, around 150 TCR beta chains were listed as associated with cytomegalovirus. In a later analysis, several top co-occurrence clusters were reported to appear linked to parvovirus B19, influenza, CMV and Epstein-Barr virus. In a later genetic analysis, a missense DCLRE1C variant was associated with V-gene and J-gene trimming of TCR beta chains, and the association was replicated in an independent cohort. In vitro tests confirmed that a few of the cytomegalovirus-associated TCR beta chains recognize cytomegalovirus antigens.

Concerning this clone itself: It has no known antigen specificity. No base quality values were provided; no much bigger clone lies one nucleotide off.

The germline V gene sets CDR1 to MDHEN and CDR2 to SYDVKM. For this chain, trimming is 5 bases at the V end and 7 bases at the J end, and the number of junction bases without a gene match is 5. Including cysteine and phenylalanine, the CDR3 has 15 amino acids. The kept DNA is CDR3 alone, 45 bases in frame from the first base. The library came from the immunoSEQ multiplex PCR assay. A mixture of 60 forward primers for TCR Vbeta segments and 13 reverse primers for TCR Jbeta segments was used in the multiplex PCR. A multiplex PCR assay on genomic DNA amplified the CDR3 region of rearranged TCR beta genes. On the Illumina HiSeq System, the amplified TCR beta libraries were sequenced as 87-base-pair reads. On the study's bioinformatics: A later analysis tallied 80 million to 95 million unique TCR beta chains across the 666 repertoires, and about 12 million of those chains were shared by two or more donors. Raw reads were error-corrected and collapsed into unique sequences with a nearest-neighbor algorithm that merged closely related sequences to remove PCR and sequencing errors. CDR3 sequences were aligned to IMGT reference sequences to assign V, D and J gene segments. Each retained sequence needed at least a six-nucleotide match to both a V gene segment and a J gene segment. A rearrangement counted as productive if the CDR3 had no stop codons and remained in frame with V and J, and every other rearrangement counted as non-productive. Following IMGT convention, CDR3 was defined as the stretch from the second conserved V-encoded cysteine up to the conserved J-encoded phenylalanine. The earlier analysis of a few hundred of the donors excluded any sequence lacking an unambiguous match to a single V gene segment. In an earlier analysis of several hundred of the donors, V segments were called functional above 56.7% productive rearrangements and were called segregating when the between-donor standard deviation exceeded 5%. A statistical classification framework was built for diagnosing cytomegalovirus status from the catalog of TCR beta chain sequences. In a later analysis, TCR nucleotide sequences were compared against IMGT/GENE-DB human TR gene sequences so that V and J genes could be assigned. Using the TCRdist pipeline, a later analysis assigned CDR3 sequences along with most-parsimonious VDJ recombination scenarios. In a later analysis, each TCR beta chain was defined by its CDR3 amino acid sequence together with its V-gene family, and reads lacking a unique V-gene family were excluded. To address suspected cross-contamination and a sequencing artifact, a later analysis removed 592 highly shared, low-generation-probability nucleotide sequences. In a later analysis, a clonal expansion index for each public chain was calculated from normalized within-repertoire ranks of inferred template counts. In a later analysis, generation probabilities were computed using a VDJ recombination model fitted to out-of-frame rearrangements, and the results were checked against IGoR. Hypergeometric tests were used in a later analysis to score TCR-TCR, TCR-HLA and TCR-CMV co-occurrence, with a repertoire-size bias correction applied to the TCR pairs. False discovery rates were estimated in a later analysis by permuting HLA or CMV assignments 20 times. In a later analysis, co-occurring TCRs were grouped using DBSCAN, with TCRdist sequence similarity added in when clustering inside HLA-allele-positive subsets. Repertoires with fewer than 30,000 or more than 120,000 public chains, plus five repertoires with anomalous nucleotide sharing, were excluded from co-occurrence clustering. The clones in this table, taken by TCRdb from immuneACCESS, are in-frame only. Not every clone is retained; where verified, under half of the shortfall comes from an unresolved V gene, and the cause of the rest is unknown. The V and J calls and clone size come from that table; D and trimming were worked out from the DNA. Within this sample are around 150,000 clones, with more than 75% of them counted one time only. The ten largest clones represent under 1.5% of the sample.

The cohort comprised 550 to 700 healthy bone marrow donors. At the time of sampling, all cohort members were nominally healthy, though unrecorded immune exposures were likely present. The donor tested CMV seronegative and was one of the 352 seronegative cohort members. Every donor gave a peripheral blood sample, and the peripheral blood mononuclear cells from that sample were used for TCR beta sequencing. The Qiagen DNeasy Blood Extraction Kit was used to extract genomic DNA from the blood cell samples. The source of this sequence is a male donor in good health and CMV-seronegative. Sequenced sample: PBMCs. The chain employs TRBV28 and TRBJ1-6, with TRBD1 identical over 10 junction bases. The CDR3 protein sequence reads: CASSGTGDRNSPLHF. In nucleotide form, the sequence is TGTGCCAGCAGTGGGACAGGGGATAGAAATTCACCCCTCCACTTT.